These 4 T cell receptor beta chains came from one sample sequenced in a study of OX40 agonist ivuxolimab in advanced cancers. Repertoires were generated with immunoSEQ multiplex PCR, while TCRdb's copy carries only in-frame clones and drops some. The sample carries 65,000 or so clones, approximately 88% recorded once. Sequencing was performed on CD4+ or CD8+ T cells sorted from blood, taken in a trial of the OX40 agonist ivuxolimab. These receptors were collected from an adult with an advanced solid tumor such as melanoma, head and neck, liver or kidney cancer.

The chain links TRBV30 to TRBJ1-3; possibly TRBD1 for D (5 bases). In germline, CDR1 is GTSNPN, CDR2 SVGIG (reference sequence). V lost 5 bases and J lost 4, with 18 bases in between. The CDR3 consists of 15 residues. The CDR3 bases are TGTGCCTGGTTGGCCCTTGGGGGGTCAGGAAACACCATATATTTT. As protein: CAWLALGGSGNTIYF.

The genes are TRBV28 and TRBJ2-6, with D possibly being TRBD1 (6 bases). The CDR3 contains 13 residues. CDR1 is MDHEN and CDR2 is SYDVKM in the germline V gene. The V gene lost 11 bases and the J gene lost 3 bases, with 11 bases spanning the gap. In DNA form, the CDR3 reads TGTGCCGGGGGCCCGGGTGGGGCCAACGTCCTGACTTTC. Protein: CAGGPGGANVLTF.

The chain combines TRBV7-2 with TRBJ1-5; 9 nucleotides agree with TRBD1. Germline lookup yields CDR1 SGHTA and CDR2 FQGNSA. The V and J ends lost 1 base and 4 bases, in that order; junction bases with no gene match: 2. CDR3 size: 15 residues. CDR3: CASSLEGQGNQPQHF. In DNA form, the CDR3 reads TGTGCCAGCAGCTTAGAGGGACAGGGAAATCAGCCCCAGCATTTT.

This sequence joins TRBV30 and TRBJ1-1, with a possible D match to TRBD1 (5 bases). Germline V gene lookup returns CDR1 GTSNPN and CDR2 SVGIG (reference sequence). This CDR3 comprises 15 residues. CDR3 sequence (DNA): TGTGCTTGCCGGGACCAGGGTTTACCGAACACTGAAGCTTTCTTT. Its protein is CACRDQGLPNTEAFF.